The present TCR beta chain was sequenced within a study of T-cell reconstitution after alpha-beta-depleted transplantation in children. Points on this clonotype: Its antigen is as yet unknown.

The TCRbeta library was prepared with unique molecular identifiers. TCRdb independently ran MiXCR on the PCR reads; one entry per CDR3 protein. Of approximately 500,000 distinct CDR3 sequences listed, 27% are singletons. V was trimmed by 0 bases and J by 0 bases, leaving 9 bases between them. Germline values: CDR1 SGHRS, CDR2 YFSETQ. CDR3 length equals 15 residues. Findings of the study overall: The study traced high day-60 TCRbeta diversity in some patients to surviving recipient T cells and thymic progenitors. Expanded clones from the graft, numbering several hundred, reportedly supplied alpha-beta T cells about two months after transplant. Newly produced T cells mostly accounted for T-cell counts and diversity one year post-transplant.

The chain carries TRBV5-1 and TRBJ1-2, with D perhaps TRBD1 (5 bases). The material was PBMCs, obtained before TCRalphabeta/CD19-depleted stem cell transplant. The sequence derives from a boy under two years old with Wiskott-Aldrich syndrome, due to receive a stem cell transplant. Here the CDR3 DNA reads TGCGCCAGCAGCTTGGGGGGGTCTACTAACTATGGCTACACCTTC. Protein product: CASSLGGSTNYGYTF. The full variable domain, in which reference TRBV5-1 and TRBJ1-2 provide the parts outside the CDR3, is KAGVTQTPRYLIKTRGQQVTLSCSPISGHRSVSWYQQTPGQGLQFLFEYFSETQRNKGNFPGRFSGRQFSNSRSEMNVSTLELGDSALYLCASSLGGSTNYGYTFGSGTRLTVV.